The 17 T cell receptor beta chains below all came from one sample that was sequenced in a study of blood T cell repertoires in COVID-19. Using immunoSEQ multiplex PCR, the repertoire was profiled, and TCRdb retains in-frame clones only, with some absent. This sample has tens of thousands of clones, with about 89% found just once. Material: peripheral blood. The origin of the receptors is a man aged 50 to 59 with active or convalescent COVID-19.

This rearrangement joins TRBV5-5 to TRBJ2-7; the D is unclear. Germline V gene sequence: CDR1 SGHKS, CDR2 YYEKEE (reference sequence). Trimming removed 0 bases at V and 3 bases at J, with 4 bases between. This CDR3 comprises 12 residues. The DNA of the CDR3 is TGTGCCAGCAGCTTGGTGAGCTACGAGCAGTACTTC. It codes for CASSLVSYEQYF.

This clone showed up just once. This chain uses TRBV5-4 with TRBJ1-1, with D possibly matching TRBD1 (5 bases). The CDR3 has 15 amino acids. V was trimmed by 0 bases and J by 3 bases, leaving 12 bases between them. CDR1 is SGHNT and CDR2 is YYREEE in the germline V gene (reference sequence). The CDR3 protein is CASSLAQGSYTEAFF. The CDR3 DNA sequence: TGTGCCAGCAGCTTGGCCCAGGGATCTTACACTGAAGCTTTCTTT.

In this sample, this clone turned up once. The chain recombines TRBV5-1 with TRBJ2-2, with 7 bases identical to TRBD2. From germline, CDR1 is SGHRS and CDR2 YFSETQ. V dropped 3 bases and J dropped 1; count of bases not matched to a gene: 6. The length of the CDR3 is 16 residues. The CDR3 bases are TGCGCCAGCAGCTCCCCGGGGGGAATGAACACCGGGGAGCTGTTTTTT. Translating gives CASSSPGGMNTGELFF. Drawing the rest from reference TRBV5-1 and TRBJ2-2, the complete variable domain is KAGVTQTPRYLIKTRGQQVTLSCSPISGHRSVSWYQQTPGQGLQFLFEYFSETQRNKGNFPGRFSGRQFSNSRSEMNVSTLELGDSALYLCASSSPGGMNTGELFFGEGSRLTVL.

This rearrangement joins TRBV9 to TRBJ2-7, with 8 bases matching TRBD2. The junction had 5 bases not matched to a gene; V was cut back by 0 bases and J by 3 bases. Germline-derived CDR1 and CDR2 are SGDLS and YYNGEE. The CDR3 loop spans 15 amino acids. The CDR3 protein is CASSVAPGTSYEQYF. As DNA, the CDR3 is TGTGCCAGCAGCGTAGCTCCCGGGACTAGCTACGAGCAGTACTTC.

The rearrangement joins TRBV30 to TRBJ2-7, with D perhaps matching TRBD1 (5 bases). Germline V gives CDR1 GTSNPN, CDR2 SVGIG (reference sequence). V was cut by 4 bases and J by 0 bases, with 10 bases left in between. The CDR3 has 13 amino acids. CDR3 DNA: TGTGCCTGGACGCAGGGTTCCTCCTACGAGCAGTACTTC. It specifies CAWTQGSSYEQYF.

The genes are TRBV6-5 and TRBJ1-1; D perhaps matches TRBD1 (6 bases). The germline V and J ends were trimmed by 5 bases and 1 base, with 14 bases remaining between them. CDR1 MNHEY and CDR2 SVGAGI come from the germline V gene. The length of the CDR3 is 15 residues. The CDR3 sequence: CASSPEDSSNTEAFF. DNA of the CDR3: TGTGCCAGCAGTCCCGAGGACAGCTCGAACACTGAAGCTTTCTTT.

This chain uses TRBV5-1 with TRBJ1-1; no reliable D call. CDR3 length equals 13 residues. V was pared by 4 bases and J by 1 base, with 8 bases between. In germline, CDR1 is SGHRS, CDR2 YFSETQ. For the CDR3, the DNA is TGCGCCAGCAGCGGCCGGGGGAACACTGAAGCTTTCTTT. Translating gives CASSGRGNTEAFF.

This rearrangement joins TRBV10-2 to TRBJ2-7, with 9 bases aligning to TRBD1. The CDR3 has 13 residues. Looked up from germline, CDR1 is WSHSY and CDR2 is SAAADI. With 6 bases clipped from V and 12 bases from J, the junction kept 12 bases outside the gene matches. CDR3 nucleotides: TGCGCCAGCAGCCCCGGGACAGGGAGGTGGTGGTACTTC. Its protein product is CASSPGTGRWWYF.

The V gene is TRBV6-5, the J gene TRBJ1-2, with no clear D. Germline V lookup: CDR1 MNHEY, CDR2 SVGAGI. The CDR3 runs to 13 residues. The V end was cut by 0 bases, the J end by 2 bases, with 4 bases between. CDR3 DNA sequence: TGTGCCAGCAGTTACTCGACAAACTATGGCTACACCTTC. It encodes CASSYSTNYGYTF.

This clone was detected only once. The V gene is TRBV11-2, the J gene TRBJ2-5, with 11 bases identical to TRBD2. Germline lookup yields CDR1 SGHAT and CDR2 FQNNGV. This CDR3 is built from 15 residues. The V gene end was trimmed by 0 bases and the J gene end by 5 bases; junction bases not matched to a gene: 2. The CDR3 DNA reads TGTGCCAGCAGCTTAGAATCTAGCGGGGGGGAGACCCAGTACTTC. Its protein is CASSLESSGGETQYF.

The chain joins TRBV21-1 to TRBJ2-7; TRBD1, the table's D call, was not compared with the DNA. TRBV21-1 has pseudogene status. The CDR3 loop spans 16 amino acids. The CDR3 sequence: CASSKIRDRGLFEQYV. Written as DNA, the CDR3 is TGTGCCAGCAGCAAAATCCGGGACAGGGGGCTGTTCGAGCAGTACGTC.

CDR3 amino acids: CASNYYNEQFF. The DNA for the CDR3 is TGTGCCAGCAATTACTACAATGAGCAGTTCTTC. The rearrangement links TRBV2 to TRBJ2-1; D gene uncertain. This CDR3 is 11 amino acids long. Germline CDR1 and CDR2: SNHLY and FYNNEI. Trimming pared 7 bases from V and 3 bases from J, leaving 4 bases between.

This chain connects TRBV4-3 to TRBJ2-3; 7 bases are shared with TRBD2. The germline V gene encodes CDR1 LGHNA and CDR2 YSLEER. The CDR3 has 14 residues. V shed 4 bases and J 6 bases; nucleotides not matched to a gene: 7. In nucleotides, the CDR3 is TGCGCCAGCAGCCCTAGCAGGGAGGGGGATACGCAGTATTTT. Amino acids: CASSPSREGDTQYF.

This chain joins TRBV7-2 and TRBJ2-5; tentative D call: TRBD2 (6 bases). Trimming left V 5 bases short and J 2 bases short, with 12 bases between. The germline CDR1 and CDR2 sequences are SGHTA and FQGNSA. The CDR3 is made up of 14 amino acids. The CDR3 sequence: CASSPMGGQETQYF. CDR3 DNA sequence: TGTGCCAGCAGCCCCATGGGGGGACAAGAGACCCAGTACTTC.

This chain uses TRBV7-9 with TRBJ2-7; D is possibly TRBD2 (5 bases). The CDR3 loop spans 14 amino acids. Germline loops: CDR1 SEHNR, CDR2 FQNEAQ (reference sequence). Trimming left V 0 bases short and J 6 bases short, with 12 bases between. CDR3 nucleotides: TGTGCCAGCAGCTTAGCCTTGAGGGAAGGCGAGCAGTACGTC. Translating gives CASSLALREGEQYV.

This clone was observed once. The chain links TRBV11-3 to TRBJ2-1; D call uncertain. V was clipped by 3 bases and J by 6 bases, with 12 bases between them. Per the germline V gene, CDR1 is SGHNT and CDR2 is YENEEA. This CDR3 has 14 residues. The CDR3 is CASSFLGGANEQFF. The CDR3 DNA is TGTGCCAGCAGCTTTCTCGGTGGAGCCAATGAGCAGTTCTTC.

The gene calls are TRBV4-1 and TRBJ2-1; tentatively, D is TRBD1 (7 bases). CDR1 is MGHRA, CDR2 YSYEKL, per germline. The CDR3 is made up of 15 amino acids. Deletions cut 0 bases from V and 6 bases from J, with 12 bases between. CDR3 region: CASSQDRRGRNEQFF. In DNA form, the CDR3 reads TGCGCCAGCAGCCAAGATAGGAGGGGGCGCAATGAGCAGTTCTTC.